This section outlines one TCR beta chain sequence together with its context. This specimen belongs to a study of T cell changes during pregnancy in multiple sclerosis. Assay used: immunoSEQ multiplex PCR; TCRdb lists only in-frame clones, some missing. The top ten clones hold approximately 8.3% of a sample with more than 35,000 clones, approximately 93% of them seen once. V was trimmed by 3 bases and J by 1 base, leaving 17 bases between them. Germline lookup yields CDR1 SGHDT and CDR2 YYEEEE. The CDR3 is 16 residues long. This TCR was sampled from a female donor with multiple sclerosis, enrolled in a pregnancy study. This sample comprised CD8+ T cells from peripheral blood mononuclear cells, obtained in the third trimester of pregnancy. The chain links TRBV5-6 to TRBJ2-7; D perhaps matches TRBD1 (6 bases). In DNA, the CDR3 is TGTGCCAGCAGCTACCTCCCGGGGACACCGTCCTACGAGCAGTACTTC. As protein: CASSYLPGTPSYEQYF.